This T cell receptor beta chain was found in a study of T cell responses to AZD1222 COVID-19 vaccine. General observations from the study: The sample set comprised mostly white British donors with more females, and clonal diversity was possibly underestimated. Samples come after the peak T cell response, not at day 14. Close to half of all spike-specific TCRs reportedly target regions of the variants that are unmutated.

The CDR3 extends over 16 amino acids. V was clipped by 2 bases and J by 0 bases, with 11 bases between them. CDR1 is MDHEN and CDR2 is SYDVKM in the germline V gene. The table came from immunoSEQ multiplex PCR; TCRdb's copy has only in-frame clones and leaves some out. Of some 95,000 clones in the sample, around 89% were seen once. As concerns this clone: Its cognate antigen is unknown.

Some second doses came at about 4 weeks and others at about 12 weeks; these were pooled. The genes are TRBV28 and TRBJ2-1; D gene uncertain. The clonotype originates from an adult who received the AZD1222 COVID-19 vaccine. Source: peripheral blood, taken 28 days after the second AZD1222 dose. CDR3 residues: CASSLPTSSSYNEQFF. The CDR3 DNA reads TGTGCCAGCAGTTTACCTACGTCTAGCTCCTACAATGAGCAGTTCTTC.